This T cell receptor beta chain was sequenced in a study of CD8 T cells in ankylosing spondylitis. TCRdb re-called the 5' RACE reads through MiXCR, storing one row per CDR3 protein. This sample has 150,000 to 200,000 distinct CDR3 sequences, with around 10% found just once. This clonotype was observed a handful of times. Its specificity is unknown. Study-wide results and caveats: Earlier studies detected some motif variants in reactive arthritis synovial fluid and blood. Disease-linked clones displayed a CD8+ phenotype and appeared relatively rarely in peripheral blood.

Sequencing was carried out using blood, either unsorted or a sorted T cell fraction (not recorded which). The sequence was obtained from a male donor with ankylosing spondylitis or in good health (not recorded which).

CDR3 coding DNA: TGCGCCAGCAGCCAAGTGGTAGGAGAAAAACTGTTTTTT. It translates to CASSQVVGEKLFF. The chain combines TRBV5-1 with TRBJ1-4; D remains unclear. The V end lost 4 bases, the J end lost 8 bases, and 12 bases lay between the germline ends. This CDR3 contains 13 residues. Germline V gene lookup returns CDR1 SGHRS and CDR2 YFSETQ.